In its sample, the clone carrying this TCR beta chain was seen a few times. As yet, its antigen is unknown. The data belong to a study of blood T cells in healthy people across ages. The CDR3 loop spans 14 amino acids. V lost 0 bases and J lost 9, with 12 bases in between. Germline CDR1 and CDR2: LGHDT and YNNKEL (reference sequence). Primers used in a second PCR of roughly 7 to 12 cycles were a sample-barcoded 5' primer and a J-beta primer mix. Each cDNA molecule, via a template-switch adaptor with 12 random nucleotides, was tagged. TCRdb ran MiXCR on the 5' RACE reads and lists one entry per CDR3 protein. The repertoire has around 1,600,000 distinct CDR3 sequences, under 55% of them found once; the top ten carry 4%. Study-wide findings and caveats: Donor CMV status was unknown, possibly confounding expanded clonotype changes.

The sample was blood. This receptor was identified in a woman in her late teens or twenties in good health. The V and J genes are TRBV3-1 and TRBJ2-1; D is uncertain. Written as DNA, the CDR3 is TGTGCCAGCAGCCAAGATCTCCGGGCAAGTGAGCAGTTCTTC. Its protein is CASSQDLRASEQFF.